Listed below are T cell receptor beta chains from one sample, sequenced in a study of blood T cells in healthy people across ages. One entry per CDR3 protein results from TCRdb running MiXCR on the 5' RACE reads. The sample lists 1.5 million to 2 million distinct CDR3 sequences, approximately 40% occurring once. Material: blood. Source of these receptors: a human donor in good health. CDR3s include the opening cysteine and the closing phenylalanine or tryptophan. A D gene is named only where the DNA matches it firmly. Size values are once, few and many counts, or a class for expanded clones, and some rows have none.

j_gene,abundance,d_gene,v_gene,CDR3aa,CDR3nt
TRBJ2-4,NA,NA,TRBV5-1,CASSLTDRNIQYF,TGCGCCAGCAGCCTTACGGACAGAAACATTCAGTACTTC
TRBJ2-3,few,NA,TRBV10-3,CAIQGGRGGTQYF,TGTGCCATCCAGGGGGGACGAGGAGGTACGCAGTATTTT
TRBJ2-3,few,TRBD2,TRBV9,CASSSRLADTLTDTQYF,TGTGCCAGCAGCTCCAGACTAGCGGATACTCTCACAGATACGCAGTATTTT
TRBJ2-5,many,TRBD1,TRBV5-1,CASSSGQGQETQYF,TGTGCCAGCAGCTCCGGACAGGGACAAGAGACCCAGTACTTC
TRBJ2-3,NA,NA,TRBV4-1,CASSLQRLSGTSTDTQYF,TGCGCCAGCAGCCTCCAACGTCTTAGCGGAACTAGCACAGATACGCAGTATTTT
TRBJ2-1,NA,NA,TRBV20-1,CSVREQGLSYNEQFF,TGCAGTGTTCGTGAACAGGGTCTATCCTACAATGAGCAGTTCTTC
TRBJ2-7,few,NA,TRBV27,CASSLWVHGTYEQYF,TGTGCCAGCAGTTTATGGGTCCATGGGACCTACGAGCAGTACTTC
TRBJ1-2,NA,TRBD1,TRBV12-3/TRBV12-4,CASSSYRGNYGYTF,TGTGCCAGCAGTAGCTACAGGGGGAACTATGGCTACACCTTC
TRBJ2-5,NA,TRBD1,TRBV18,CASSPSGQGEWQYF,TGTGCCAGCTCACCAAGCGGACAGGGAGAGTGGCAGTACTTC
TRBJ2-1,few,TRBD2,TRBV4-2,CASSHPTSGGYNEQFF,TGTGCCAGCAGCCACCCGACTAGCGGGGGTTACAATGAGCAGTTCTTC
TRBJ2-7,NA,TRBD2,TRBV5-8,CASSRTTSASSYEQYF,TGTGCCAGCAGCCGAACGACTAGCGCGAGCTCCTACGAGCAGTACTTC
TRBJ2-7,few,NA,TRBV28,CASIPSNSYEQYF,TGTGCCAGCATCCCCTCAAACTCCTACGAGCAGTACTTC
TRBJ2-5,few,TRBD2,TRBV10-3,CAIAAGLDQTQYF,TGTGCCATCGCGGCGGGACTAGATCAGACCCAGTACTTC
TRBJ2-1,NA,NA,TRBV4-1,CASTAGLGDGNEQFF,TGCGCCAGCACCGCGGGGTTGGGAGATGGCAACGAGCAGTTCTTC
TRBJ2-7,NA,NA,TRBV5-4,CASSRWTDFEQYF,TGTGCCAGCAGTCGCTGGACGGACTTCGAGCAGTACTTC
TRBJ2-7,NA,NA,TRBV7-6,CASSLDDRQIVSEQYF,TGTGCCAGCAGCTTAGATGATCGGCAGATTGTAAGCGAGCAGTACTTC
TRBJ2-2,NA,NA,TRBV20-1,CSARKSGLDTGELFF,TGCAGTGCCCGTAAATCGGGGCTAGACACCGGGGAGCTGTTTTTT
TRBJ2-3,NA,NA,TRBV5-4,CASSLGLVESSYEQYF,TGTGCCAGCAGCTTGGGCCTAGTGGAGAGCTCCTACGAGCAGTATTTT
TRBJ1-6,NA,NA,TRBV20-1,CSASDLGRGASPLHF,TGCAGTGCTAGTGATCTTGGACGGGGGGCTTCACCCCTCCACTTT
TRBJ1-2,NA,NA,TRBV5-1,CASSLSSDRPGYTF,TGCGCCAGCAGCTTGTCGTCCGACAGGCCCGGCTACACCTTC
TRBJ2-3,many,NA,TRBV12-3/TRBV12-4,CASSLDGATTDTQYF,TGTGCCAGCAGTTTAGACGGGGCAACTACAGATACGCAGTATTTT
TRBJ1-1,few,TRBD1,TRBV7-9,CASSSQGARLMNTEAFF,TGTGCCAGCAGCTCACAGGGGGCGCGGCTCATGAACACTGAAGCTTTCTTT
TRBJ1-1,many,NA,TRBV4-1,CASSQGDMNTEAFF,TGCGCCAGCAGCCAGGGGGATATGAACACTGAAGCTTTCTTT
TRBJ2-3,NA,TRBD1,TRBV15,CATSRGAMTGYSSTDTQYF,TGTGCCACCAGCAGAGGCGCGATGACAGGGTACTCTAGCACAGATACGCAGTATTTT
TRBJ1-2,few,TRBD1,TRBV3-1,CASSQDLAGGDGYTF,TGTGCCAGCAGCCAAGACTTGGCAGGGGGGGATGGCTACACCTTC
TRBJ2-1,NA,TRBD2,TRBV20-1,CCASSLGQLAGESDEQFF,TGCTGTGCTAGCTCCCTGGGGCAACTAGCGGGGGAAAGCGATGAGCAGTTCTTC